The next 2 T cell receptor beta chains were all read from a single sample in a study of T cell repertoires in cytomegalovirus infection. TCRdb processed the reads anew with MiXCR; each CDR3 protein has one entry. The sample holds about 700,000 distinct CDR3 sequences, about 33% seen once. No cognate antigen is known for these TCRs. Sequenced material: cultured PBMCs, taken from culture after CMV antigen stimulation. These receptors all stem from a human donor in good health (CMV status not recorded). Some clones in this sample may be carry-over from other donors' samples.

The gene calls are TRBV5-5 and TRBJ1-4, with 7 bases fitting TRBD1. The ends lost 5 bases at V and 0 bases at J; junction bases unmatched: 16. This CDR3 comprises 19 residues. Per germline, CDR1 SGHKS and CDR2 YYEKEE (reference sequence). CDR3 residues: CASSAPGRGQPPTNEKLFF. The CDR3 bases are TGTGCCAGCAGTGCTCCCGGAAGGGGACAGCCCCCAACTAATGAAAAACTGTTTTTT. The full variable domain, in which reference TRBV5-5 and TRBJ1-4 provide the parts outside the CDR3, is DAGVTQSPTHLIKTRGQQVTLRCSPISGHKSVSWYQQVLGQGPQFIFQYYEKEERGRGNFPDRFSARQFPNYSSELNVNALLLGDSALYLCASSAPGRGQPPTNEKLFFGSGTQLSVL.

This clonotype was observed a few times. V usage is TRBV6-1 and J usage is TRBJ1-2, with 7 positions matching TRBD1. Per the germline V gene, CDR1 is MNHNS and CDR2 is SASEGT. The CDR3 is made up of 13 amino acids. V was clipped by 10 bases and J by 7 bases; unmatched bases: 12. The CDR3 nucleotides read TGTGCCACGACTAGAGACAGGGACGGTGGCTACACCTTC. Amino acids: CATTRDRDGGYTF.